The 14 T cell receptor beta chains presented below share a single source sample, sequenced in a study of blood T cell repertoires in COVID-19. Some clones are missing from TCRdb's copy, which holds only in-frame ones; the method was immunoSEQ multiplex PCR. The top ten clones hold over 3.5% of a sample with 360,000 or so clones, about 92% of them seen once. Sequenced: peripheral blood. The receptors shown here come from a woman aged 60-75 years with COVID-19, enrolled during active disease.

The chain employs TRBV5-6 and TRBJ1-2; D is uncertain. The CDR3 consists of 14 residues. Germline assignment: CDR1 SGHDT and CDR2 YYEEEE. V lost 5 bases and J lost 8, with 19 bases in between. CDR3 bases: TGTGCCAGCAGACAAAAAGACAATGTCTTGGGCTACACCTTC. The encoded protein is CASRQKDNVLGYTF. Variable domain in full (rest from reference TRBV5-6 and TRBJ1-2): DAGVTQSPTHLIKTRGQQVTLRCSPKSGHDTVSWYQQALGQGPQFIFQYYEEEERQRGNFPDRFSGHQFPNYSSELNVNALLLGDSALYLCASRQKDNVLGYTFGSGTRLTVV.

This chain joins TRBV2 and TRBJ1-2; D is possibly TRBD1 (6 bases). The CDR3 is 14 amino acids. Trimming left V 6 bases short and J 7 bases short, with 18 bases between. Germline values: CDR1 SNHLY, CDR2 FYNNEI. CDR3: CASSPTTDRSGYTF. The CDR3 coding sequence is TGTGCCAGCAGCCCTACTACGGACAGAAGTGGCTACACCTTC. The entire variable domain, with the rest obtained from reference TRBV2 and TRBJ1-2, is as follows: EPEVTQTPSHQVTQMGQEVILRCVPISNHLYFYWYRQILGQKVEFLVSFYNNEISEKSEIFDDQFSVERPDGSNFTLKIRSTKLEDSAMYFCASSPTTDRSGYTFGSGTRLTVV.

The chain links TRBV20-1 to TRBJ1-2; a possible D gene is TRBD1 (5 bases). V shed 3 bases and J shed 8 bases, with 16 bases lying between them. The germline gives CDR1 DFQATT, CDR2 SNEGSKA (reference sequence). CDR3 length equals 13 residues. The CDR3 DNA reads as TGCAGTGCTAGTAGTCGGGGCGGGGGGGGCTACACCTTC. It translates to CSASSRGGGGYTF.

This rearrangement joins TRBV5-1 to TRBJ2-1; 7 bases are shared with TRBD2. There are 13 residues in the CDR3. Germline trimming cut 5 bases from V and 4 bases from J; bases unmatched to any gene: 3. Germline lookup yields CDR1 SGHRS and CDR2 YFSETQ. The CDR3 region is CASRASGYNEQFF. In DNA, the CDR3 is TGCGCCAGCAGGGCTAGCGGATACAATGAGCAGTTCTTC.

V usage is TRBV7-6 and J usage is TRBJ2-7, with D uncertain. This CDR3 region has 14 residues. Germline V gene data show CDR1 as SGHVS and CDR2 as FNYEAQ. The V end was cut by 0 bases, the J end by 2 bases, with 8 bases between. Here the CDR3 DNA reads TGTGCCAGCAGCTTAGCGGGCCGCACCTACGAGCAGTACTTC. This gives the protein CASSLAGRTYEQYF.

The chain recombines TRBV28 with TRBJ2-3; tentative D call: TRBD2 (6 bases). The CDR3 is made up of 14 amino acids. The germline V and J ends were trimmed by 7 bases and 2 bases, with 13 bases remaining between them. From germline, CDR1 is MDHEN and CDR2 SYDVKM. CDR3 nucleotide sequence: TGTGCCAGCATAAGAGGCGGGGCCACAGATACGCAGTATTTT. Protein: CASIRGGATDTQYF. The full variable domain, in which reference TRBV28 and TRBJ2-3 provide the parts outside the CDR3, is DVKVTQSSRYLVKRTGEKVFLECVQDMDHENMFWYRQDPGLGLRLIYFSYDVKMKEKGDIPEGYSVSREKKERFSLILESASTNQTSMYLCASIRGGATDTQYFGPGTRLTVL.

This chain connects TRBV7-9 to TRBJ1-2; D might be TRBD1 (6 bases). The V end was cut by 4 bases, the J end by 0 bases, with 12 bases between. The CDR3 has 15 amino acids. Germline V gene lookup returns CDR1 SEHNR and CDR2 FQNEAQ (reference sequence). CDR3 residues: CASSSWDTANYGYTF. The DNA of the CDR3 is TGTGCCAGCAGCTCATGGGACACGGCTAACTATGGCTACACCTTC.

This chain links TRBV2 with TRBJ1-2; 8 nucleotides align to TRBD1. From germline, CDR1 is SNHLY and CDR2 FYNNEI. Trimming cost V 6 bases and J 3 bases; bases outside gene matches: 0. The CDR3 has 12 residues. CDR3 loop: CASRQGDYGYTF. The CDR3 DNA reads TGTGCCAGCAGACAGGGGGACTATGGCTACACCTTC. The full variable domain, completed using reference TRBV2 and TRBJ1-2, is EPEVTQTPSHQVTQMGQEVILRCVPISNHLYFYWYRQILGQKVEFLVSFYNNEISEKSEIFDDQFSVERPDGSNFTLKIRSTKLEDSAMYFCASRQGDYGYTFGSGTRLTVV.

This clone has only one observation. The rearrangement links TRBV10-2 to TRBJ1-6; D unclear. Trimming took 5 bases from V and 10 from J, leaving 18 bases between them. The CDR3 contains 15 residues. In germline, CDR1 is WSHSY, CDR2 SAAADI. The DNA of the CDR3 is TGCGCCAGCAGTTCTGGGAGGGTCTTCGGGTCACCCCTCCACTTT. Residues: CASSSGRVFGSPLHF.

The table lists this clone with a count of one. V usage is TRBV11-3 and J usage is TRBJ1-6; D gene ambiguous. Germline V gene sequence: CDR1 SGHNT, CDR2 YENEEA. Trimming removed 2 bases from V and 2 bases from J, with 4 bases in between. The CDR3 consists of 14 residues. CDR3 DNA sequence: TGTGCCAGCAGCTTACAGGCCTATAATTCACCCCTCCACTTT. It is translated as CASSLQAYNSPLHF.

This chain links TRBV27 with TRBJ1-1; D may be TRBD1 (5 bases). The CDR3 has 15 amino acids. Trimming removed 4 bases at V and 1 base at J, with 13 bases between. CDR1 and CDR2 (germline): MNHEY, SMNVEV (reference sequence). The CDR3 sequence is CASSSLGTANTEAFF. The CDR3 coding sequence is TGTGCCAGCAGTTCCCTTGGGACTGCGAACACTGAAGCTTTCTTT.

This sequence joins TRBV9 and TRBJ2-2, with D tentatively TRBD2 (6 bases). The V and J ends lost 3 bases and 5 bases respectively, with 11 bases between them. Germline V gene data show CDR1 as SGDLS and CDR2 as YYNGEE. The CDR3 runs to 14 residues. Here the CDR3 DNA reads TGTGCCAGCAGCGCCTGGGACTCTACCGGGGAGCTGTTTTTT. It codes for CASSAWDSTGELFF. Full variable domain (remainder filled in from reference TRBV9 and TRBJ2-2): DSGVTQTPKHLITATGQRVTLRCSPRSGDLSVYWYQQSLDQGLQFLIQYYNGEERAKGNILERFSAQQFPDLHSELNLSSLELGDSALYFCASSAWDSTGELFFGEGSRLTVL.

The CDR3 sequence is CASSPGLFRAGQGERGEPLHF. The CDR3 DNA is TGTGCCAGCTCACCAGGTCTGTTCCGAGCAGGACAGGGGGAGAGAGGTGAACCCCTCCACTTT. The rearrangement joins TRBV18 to TRBJ1-6, with TRBD1 identical over 10 bases. Trimming cost V 2 bases and J 12 bases; bases outside gene matches: 25. Germline V CDR1 and CDR2: KGHSH, LQKENI. This CDR3 is 21 amino acids long.

CDR3 coding DNA: TGTGCCAGCAGGGACAGGGGATCAACCTACGAGCAGTACTTC. It is translated as CASRDRGSTYEQYF. This sequence joins TRBV6-5 and TRBJ2-7; 9 nucleotides agree with TRBD1. CDR1 MNHEY and CDR2 SVGAGI come from the germline V gene. With V trimmed by 6 bases and J by 2 bases, 5 bases remained unmatched. This CDR3 has 14 residues.